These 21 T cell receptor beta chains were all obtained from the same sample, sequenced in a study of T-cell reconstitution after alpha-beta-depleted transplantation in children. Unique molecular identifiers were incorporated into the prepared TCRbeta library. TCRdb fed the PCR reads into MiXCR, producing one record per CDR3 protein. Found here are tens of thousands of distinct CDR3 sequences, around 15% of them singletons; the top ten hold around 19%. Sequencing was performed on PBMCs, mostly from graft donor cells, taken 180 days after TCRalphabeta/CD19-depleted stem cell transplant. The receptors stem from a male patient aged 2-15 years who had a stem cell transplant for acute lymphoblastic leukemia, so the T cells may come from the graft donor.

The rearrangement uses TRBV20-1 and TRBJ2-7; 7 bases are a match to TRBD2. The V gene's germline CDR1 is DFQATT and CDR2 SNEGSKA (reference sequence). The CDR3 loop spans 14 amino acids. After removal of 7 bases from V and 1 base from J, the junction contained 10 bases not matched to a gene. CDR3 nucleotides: TGCAGTGTGACCAGAGGGACTAAATCCTACGAGCAGTACTTC. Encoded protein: CSVTRGTKSYEQYF.

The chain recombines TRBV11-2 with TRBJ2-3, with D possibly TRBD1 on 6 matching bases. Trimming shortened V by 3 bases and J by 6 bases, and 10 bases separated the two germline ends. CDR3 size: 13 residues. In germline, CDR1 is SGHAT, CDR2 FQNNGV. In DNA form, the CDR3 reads TGTGCCAGCAGCTTCAACAGGGTGGATACGCAGTATTTT. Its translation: CASSFNRVDTQYF. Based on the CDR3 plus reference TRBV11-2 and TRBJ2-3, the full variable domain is EAGVAQSPRYKIIEKRQSVAFWCNPISGHATLYWYQQILGQGPKLLIQFQNNGVVDDSQLPKDRFSAERLKGVDSTLKIQPAKLEDSAVYLCASSFNRVDTQYFGPGTRLTVL.

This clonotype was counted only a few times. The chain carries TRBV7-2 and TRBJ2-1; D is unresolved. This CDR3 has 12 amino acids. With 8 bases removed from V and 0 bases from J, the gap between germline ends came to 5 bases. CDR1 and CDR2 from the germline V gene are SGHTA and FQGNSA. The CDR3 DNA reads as TGTGCCAGCCTCAGCTCCTACAATGAGCAGTTCTTC. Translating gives CASLSSYNEQFF.

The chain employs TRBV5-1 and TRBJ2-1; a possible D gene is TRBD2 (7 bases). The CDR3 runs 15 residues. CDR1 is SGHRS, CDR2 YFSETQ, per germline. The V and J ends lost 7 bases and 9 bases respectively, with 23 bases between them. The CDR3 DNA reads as TGCGCCAGCTCAGTGGGGGGGGCCGGGTTAGGTGAGCAGTTCTTC. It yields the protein CASSVGGAGLGEQFF.

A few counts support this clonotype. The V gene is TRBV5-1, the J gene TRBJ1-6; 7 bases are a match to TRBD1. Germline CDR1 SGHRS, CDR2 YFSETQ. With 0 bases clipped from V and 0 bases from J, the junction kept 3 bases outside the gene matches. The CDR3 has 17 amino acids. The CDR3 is CASSLGSGGSYNSPLHF. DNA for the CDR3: TGCGCCAGCAGCTTGGGGTCAGGGGGCTCCTATAATTCACCCCTCCACTTT. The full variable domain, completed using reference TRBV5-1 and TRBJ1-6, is KAGVTQTPRYLIKTRGQQVTLSCSPISGHRSVSWYQQTPGQGLQFLFEYFSETQRNKGNFPGRFSGRQFSNSRSEMNVSTLELGDSALYLCASSLGSGGSYNSPLHFGNGTRLTVT.

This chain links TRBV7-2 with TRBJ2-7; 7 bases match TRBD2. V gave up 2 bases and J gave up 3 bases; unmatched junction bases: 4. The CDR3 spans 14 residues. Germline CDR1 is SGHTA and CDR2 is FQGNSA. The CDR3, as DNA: TGTGCCAGCAGCTTAAGACTAGCACTCTACGAGCAGTACTTC. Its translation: CASSLRLALYEQYF.

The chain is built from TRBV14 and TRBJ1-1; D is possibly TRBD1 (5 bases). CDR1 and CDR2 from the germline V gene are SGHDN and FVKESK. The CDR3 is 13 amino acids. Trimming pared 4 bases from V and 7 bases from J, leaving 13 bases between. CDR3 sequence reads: CASSLDRFLEAFF. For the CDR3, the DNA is TGTGCCAGCAGCCTCGACAGATTCCTTGAAGCTTTCTTT. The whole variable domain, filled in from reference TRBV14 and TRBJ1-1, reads EAGVTQFPSHSVIEKGQTVTLRCDPISGHDNLYWYRRVMGKEIKFLLHFVKESKQDESGMPNNRFLAERTGGTYSTLKVQPAELEDSGVYFCASSLDRFLEAFFGQGTRLTVV.

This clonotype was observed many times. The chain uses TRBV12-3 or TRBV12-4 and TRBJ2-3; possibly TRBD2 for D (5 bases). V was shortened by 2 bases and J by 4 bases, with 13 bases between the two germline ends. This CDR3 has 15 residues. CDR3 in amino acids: CASSLFSGRPDTQYF. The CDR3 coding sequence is TGTGCCAGCAGTTTATTTTCGGGAAGGCCAGATACGCAGTATTTT.

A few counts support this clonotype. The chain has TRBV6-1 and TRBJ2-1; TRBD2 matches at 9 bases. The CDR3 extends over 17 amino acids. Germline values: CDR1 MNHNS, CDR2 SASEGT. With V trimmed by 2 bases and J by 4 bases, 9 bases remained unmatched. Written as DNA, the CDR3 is TGTGCCAGCAGTGAAAATAGCTGGCTAGCGGGGTACAATGAGCAGTTCTTC. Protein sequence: CASSENSWLAGYNEQFF.

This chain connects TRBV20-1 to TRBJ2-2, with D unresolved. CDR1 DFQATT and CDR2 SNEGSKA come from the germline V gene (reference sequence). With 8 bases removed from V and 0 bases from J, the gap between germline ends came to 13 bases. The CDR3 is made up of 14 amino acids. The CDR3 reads CSPYRVTNTGELFF. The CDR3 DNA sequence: TGCAGTCCTTATCGGGTAACGAACACCGGGGAGCTGTTTTTT.

CDR3 loop: CASGLVLGTGDPYEQYF. Written as DNA, the CDR3 is TGTGCTAGTGGTTTGGTACTCGGGACAGGAGATCCCTACGAGCAGTACTTC. The chain employs TRBV12-5 and TRBJ2-7; 8 bases are shared with TRBD1. CDR3 length equals 17 residues. Germline trimming cut 0 bases from V and 2 bases from J; bases unmatched to any gene: 9. The germline V gene has CDR1 LGHNT and CDR2 FRNRAP. Using reference TRBV12-5 and TRBJ2-7 for the parts outside the CDR3, the full variable domain is DARVTQTPRHKVTEMGQEVTMRCQPILGHNTVFWYRQTMMQGLELLAYFRNRAPLDDSGMPKDRFSAEMPDATLATLKIQPSEPRDSAVYFCASGLVLGTGDPYEQYFGPGTRLTVT.

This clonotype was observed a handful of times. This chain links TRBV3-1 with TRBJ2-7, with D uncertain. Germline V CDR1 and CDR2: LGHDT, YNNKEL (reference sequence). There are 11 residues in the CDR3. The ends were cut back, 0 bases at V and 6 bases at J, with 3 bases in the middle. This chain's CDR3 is CASSQDREQYF. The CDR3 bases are TGTGCCAGCAGCCAAGATCGCGAGCAGTACTTC.

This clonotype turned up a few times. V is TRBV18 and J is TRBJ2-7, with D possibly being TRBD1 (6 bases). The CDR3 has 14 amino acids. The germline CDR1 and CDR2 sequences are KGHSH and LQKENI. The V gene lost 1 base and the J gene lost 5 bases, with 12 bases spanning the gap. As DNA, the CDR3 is TGTGCCAGCTCACCACGGGAACAGGGCAACGAGCAGTACTTC. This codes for CASSPREQGNEQYF. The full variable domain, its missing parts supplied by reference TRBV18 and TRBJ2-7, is NAGVMQNPRHLVRRRGQEARLRCSPMKGHSHVYWYRQLPEEGLKFMVYLQKENIIDESGMPKERFSAEFPKEGPSILRIQQVVRGDSAAYFCASSPREQGNEQYFGPGTRLTVT.

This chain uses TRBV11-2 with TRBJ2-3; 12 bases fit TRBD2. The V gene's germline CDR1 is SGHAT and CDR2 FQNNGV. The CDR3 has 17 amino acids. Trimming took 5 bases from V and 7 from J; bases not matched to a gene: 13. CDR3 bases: TGTGCCAGCAGCGCCGGGCTAGCGGGGGGGCCGGTGCATACGCAGTATTTT. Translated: CASSAGLAGGPVHTQYF.

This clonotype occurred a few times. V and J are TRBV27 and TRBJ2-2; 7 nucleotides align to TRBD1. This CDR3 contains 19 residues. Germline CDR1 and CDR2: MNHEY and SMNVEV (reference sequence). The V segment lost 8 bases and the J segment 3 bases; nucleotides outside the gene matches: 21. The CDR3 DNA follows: TGTGCCAGCTCCCCGGGGCGGCTTAGGGGGCAATCACACACCGGGGAGCTGTTTTTT. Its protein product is CASSPGRLRGQSHTGELFF.

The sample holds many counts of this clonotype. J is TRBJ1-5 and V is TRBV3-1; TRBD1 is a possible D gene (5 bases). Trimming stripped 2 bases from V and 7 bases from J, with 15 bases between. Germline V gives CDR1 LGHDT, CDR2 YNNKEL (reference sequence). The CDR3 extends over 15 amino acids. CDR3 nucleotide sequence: TGTGCCAGCAGCCAATTCCCGGGGGGGGGACAGCCCCAGCATTTT. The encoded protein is CASSQFPGGGQPQHF.

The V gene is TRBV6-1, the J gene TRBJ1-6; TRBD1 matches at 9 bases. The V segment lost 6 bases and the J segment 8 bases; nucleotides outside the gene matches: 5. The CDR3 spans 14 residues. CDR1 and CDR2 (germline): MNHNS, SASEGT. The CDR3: CASSSDRGDSPLHF. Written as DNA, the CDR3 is TGTGCCAGCAGCTCGGACAGGGGTGATTCACCCCTCCACTTT.

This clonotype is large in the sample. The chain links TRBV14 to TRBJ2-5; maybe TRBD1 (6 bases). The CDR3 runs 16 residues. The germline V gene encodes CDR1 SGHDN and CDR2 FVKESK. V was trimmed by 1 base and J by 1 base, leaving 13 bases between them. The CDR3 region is CASSQVDRLGQETQYF. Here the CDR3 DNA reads TGTGCCAGCAGCCAAGTCGACAGGTTGGGCCAAGAGACCCAGTACTTC.

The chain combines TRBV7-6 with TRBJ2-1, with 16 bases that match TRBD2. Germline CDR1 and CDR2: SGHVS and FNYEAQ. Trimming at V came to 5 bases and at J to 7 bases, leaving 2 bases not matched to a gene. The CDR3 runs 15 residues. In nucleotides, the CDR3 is TGTGCCAGCAGCCGGGGACTAGCGGGGGGGAATGAGCAGTTCTTC. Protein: CASSRGLAGGNEQFF.

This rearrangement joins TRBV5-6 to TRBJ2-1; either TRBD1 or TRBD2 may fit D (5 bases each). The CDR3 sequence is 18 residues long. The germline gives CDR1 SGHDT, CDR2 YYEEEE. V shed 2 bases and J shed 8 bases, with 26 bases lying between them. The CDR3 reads CASSLTGTWLILVDEQFF. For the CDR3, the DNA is TGTGCCAGCAGCTTAACCGGGACGTGGTTAATTTTGGTCGATGAGCAGTTCTTC.

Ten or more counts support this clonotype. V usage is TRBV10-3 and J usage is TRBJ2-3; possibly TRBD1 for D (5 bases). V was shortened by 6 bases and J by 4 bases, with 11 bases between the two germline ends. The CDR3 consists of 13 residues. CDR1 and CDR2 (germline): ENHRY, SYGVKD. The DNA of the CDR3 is TGTGCCATCAGGGACAATGGCCCAGATACGCAGTATTTT. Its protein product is CAIRDNGPDTQYF.